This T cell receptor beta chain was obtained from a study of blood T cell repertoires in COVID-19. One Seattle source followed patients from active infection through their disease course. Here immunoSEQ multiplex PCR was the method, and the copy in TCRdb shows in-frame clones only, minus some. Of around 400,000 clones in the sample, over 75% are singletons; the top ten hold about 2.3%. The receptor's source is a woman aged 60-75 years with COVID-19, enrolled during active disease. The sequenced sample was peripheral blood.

The CDR3 DNA reads TGTGCCAGCAGCGGGGGACAGGACTACGAGCAGTACTTC. Translation: CASSGGQDYEQYF. This chain links TRBV13 with TRBJ2-7; 8 bases map to TRBD1. This CDR3 has 13 amino acids. Germline V CDR1 and CDR2: PRHDT, FYEKMQ (reference sequence). J gave up 3 bases and V 5 bases, and 3 bases lay outside the gene matches.